This T cell receptor beta chain is drawn from a study of cytomegalovirus exposure and HLA in healthy donors. Study as a whole: An earlier analysis found fewer than 120 million unique TCR beta sequences from about 190 million T cells. For the approximately 390 genotyped donors, 81% fell within the Caucasian-associated ancestry cluster.

Regarding this clone: Its antigen is currently unknown.

Germline values: CDR1 SGHTA, CDR2 FQGNSA. The CDR3 totals 14 residues. Trimming took off 1 base at V and 6 bases at J, with 13 bases between the two ends. Researchers ran the PCR with 60 Vbeta and 13 Jbeta primers. This table comes from immunoSEQ multiplex PCR, and its TCRdb copy is limited to in-frame clones, with some not included. This table has 250,000 to 300,000 clones, approximately 84% appearing once. Study observations and caveats: The study flagged around 160 TCR beta chains as cytomegalovirus-associated. The analysis excluded some indistinguishable V segments, including TRBV6-2 and TRBV6-3.

The chain employs TRBV7-2 and TRBJ2-7, with TRBD1 as a possible D gene (5 bases). This TCR derives from a woman in her forties in good health and CMV-seropositive. Specimen: PBMCs. The CDR3 loop is CASSLGPGRLEQYF. DNA for the CDR3: TGTGCCAGCAGCTTAGGGCCAGGGCGGCTCGAGCAGTACTTC.